The rows below give T cell receptor beta chains drawn from one sample of a study of shared clonotypes between healthy human individuals. Generated by immunoSEQ multiplex PCR, the TCRdb table keeps only in-frame clones and is missing some. The sample has hundreds of thousands of clones; about 85% are singletons. Source material: PBMCs. Source of these receptors: a woman between 40 and 55 years old in good health. Some clones in this sample may be carry-over from other donors' samples. CDR3s include the opening cysteine and the closing phenylalanine or tryptophan. The order of the fields is D gene, J gene, V gene, clone size, CDR3 protein, CDR3 DNA. A D gene is named only where the DNA matches it firmly. Clone size is stated in some rows and not others, as once, few, many or a class when expanded.

>TRBD2|TRBJ2-3|TRBV7-9|NA
CASSRPPAGGADTQYF
TGTGCCAGCAGCCGTCCCCCGGCGGGAGGGGCAGATACGCAGTATTTT
>TRBD1|TRBJ2-2|TRBV6-5|NA
CASRSDRETGELFF
TGTGCCAGCAGATCGGACAGGGAAACCGGGGAGCTGTTTTTT
>TRBD2|TRBJ2-7|TRBV7-9|NA
CASSLSNSGRFYEQYF
TGTGCCAGCAGCTTAAGTAACAGCGGGAGATTCTACGAGCAGTACTTC
>NA|TRBJ2-7|TRBV10-3|NA
CAISEGGGYEQYF
TGTGCCATCAGTGAGGGTGGTGGTTACGAGCAGTACTTC
>TRBD2|TRBJ2-1|TRBV5-4|once
CASSSSSGDSYNEQFF
TGTGCCAGCAGCTCATCTAGCGGAGACTCCTACAATGAGCAGTTCTTC
>NA|TRBJ2-1|TRBV4-2|NA
CASSQVGGTKDNEQFF
TGTGCCAGCAGCCAAGTAGGGGGGACTAAAGACAATGAGCAGTTCTTC
>NA|TRBJ1-1|TRBV6-5|NA
CASSMGGNTEAFF
TGTGCCAGCAGCATGGGGGGGAACACTGAAGCTTTCTTT
>TRBD2|TRBJ2-7|TRBV7-2|NA
CASSLESSGSYEQYF
TGTGCCAGCAGCTTAGAGTCTAGCGGGAGCTACGAGCAGTACTTC
>TRBD1|TRBJ2-5|TRBV11-2|once
CASSQQTGFASETQYF
TGTGCCAGCAGCCAGCAGACAGGGTTCGCGTCAGAGACCCAGTACTTC
>NA|TRBJ1-3|TRBV30|NA
CAWRPRSAGNTIYF
TGTGCCTGGAGGCCTAGGAGTGCCGGGAACACCATATATTTT
>NA|TRBJ1-2|TRBV7-9|NA
CASSRDSSYGYTF
TGTGCCAGCAGCCGGGACTCCAGCTATGGCTACACCTTC
>NA|TRBJ1-3|TRBV9|NA
CASSEARGNTIYF
TGTGCCAGCAGCGAAGCCCGCGGAAACACCATATATTTT
>NA|TRBJ1-4|TRBV11-1|NA
CASSLAGHNEKLFF
TGTGCCAGCAGCTTAGCTGGGCATAATGAAAAACTGTTTTTT
>NA|TRBJ2-3|TRBV2|NA
CASSMGVTQYF
TGTGCCAGCAGTATGGGGGTAACGCAGTATTTT
>NA|TRBJ1-3|TRBV21-1|NA
CASSKGDWRDREHLNTIYF
TGTGCCAGCAGCAAAGGAGATTGGCGGGACAGGGAGCACCTAAACACCATATATTTT
>NA|TRBJ2-1|TRBV6-1|NA
CASSDRKSYNEQFF
TGTGCCAGCAGTGATCGGAAGTCCTACAATGAGCAGTTCTTC
>TRBD2|TRBJ2-2|TRBV5-4|NA
CASSLGLAGSNTGELFF
TGTGCCAGCAGCTTGGGACTAGCGGGATCGAACACCGGGGAGCTGTTTTTT
>NA|TRBJ1-1|TRBV7-2|NA
CASSLHMNTEAFF
TGTGCCAGCAGCCTACACATGAACACTGAAGCTTTCTTT
>NA|TRBJ2-7|TRBV7-2|NA
CASSLDGGEQYF
TGTGCCAGCAGTTTAGATGGGGGCGAGCAGTACTTC
>NA|TRBJ2-7|TRBV7-2|few
CASSLVGAGDEQYF
TGTGCCAGCAGCTTAGTCGGGGCGGGCGACGAGCAGTACTTC
>NA|TRBJ2-7|TRBV4-3|NA
CASSQDTGSSYEQYF
TGCGCCAGCAGCCAAGATACAGGTAGCTCCTACGAGCAGTACTTC
>NA|TRBJ2-4|TRBV5-1|NA
CASSLGGKNIQYF
TGCGCCAGCAGCTTGGGAGGGAAAAACATTCAGTACTTC
>NA|TRBJ2-2|TRBV5-8|NA
CASSLHGGPGELFF
TGTGCCAGCAGCTTGCACGGGGGTCCCGGGGAGCTGTTTTTT
>NA|TRBJ2-7|TRBV20-1|NA
CSADFYEQYF
TGCAGTGCCGATTTTTACGAGCAGTACTTC
>TRBD1|TRBJ2-7|TRBV29-1|once
CSVSILDRGNEQYF
TGCAGCGTTTCAATCCTGGACAGGGGCAACGAGCAGTACTTC